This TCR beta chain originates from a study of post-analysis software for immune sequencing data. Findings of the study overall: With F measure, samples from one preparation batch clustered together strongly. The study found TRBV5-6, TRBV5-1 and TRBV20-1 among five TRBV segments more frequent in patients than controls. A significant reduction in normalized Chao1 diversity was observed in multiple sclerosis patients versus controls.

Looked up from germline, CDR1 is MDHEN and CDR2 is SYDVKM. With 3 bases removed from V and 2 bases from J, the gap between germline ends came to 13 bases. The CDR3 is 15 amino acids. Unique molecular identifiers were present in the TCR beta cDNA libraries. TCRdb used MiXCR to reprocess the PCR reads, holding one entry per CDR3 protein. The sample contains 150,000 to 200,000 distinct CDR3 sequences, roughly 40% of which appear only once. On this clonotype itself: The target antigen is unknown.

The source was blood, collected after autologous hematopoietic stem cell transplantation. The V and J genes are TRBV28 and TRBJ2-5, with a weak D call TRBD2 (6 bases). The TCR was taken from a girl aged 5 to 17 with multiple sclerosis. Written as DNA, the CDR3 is TGTGCCAGCAGTTTTTTCCAGCGGGCTCAAGAGACCCAGTACTTC. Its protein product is CASSFFQRAQETQYF.